This T cell receptor (beta chain) was obtained from a study of T cell responses to AZD1222 COVID-19 vaccine. V lost 4 bases to trimming and J lost 8 bases; unmatched junction nucleotides: 5. Germline V gene sequence: CDR1 GTSNPN, CDR2 SVGIG (reference sequence). The CDR3 length is 13 residues. Data came from immunoSEQ multiplex PCR; TCRdb stores just in-frame clones and leaves some out. The sample includes some 120,000 clones, 80% to 90% of them seen just once. J is TRBJ1-6 and V is TRBV30; 7 nucleotides align to TRBD1. This clonotype was obtained from an adult who received the AZD1222 COVID-19 vaccine. Here the sequenced sample was peripheral blood, taken 28 days after the second AZD1222 dose. CDR3 DNA: TGTGCCTGGAACAGGGGCTTGGATTCACCCCTCCACTTT. It codes for CAWNRGLDSPLHF.